What follows describes a single TCR beta chain. This sample stems from a study of regulatory T cells in long-lasting Graves disease. The time point here: persistent/refractory GD, antithyroid drugs over 5 years with positive TRAb. From PBMCs, RNA was extracted and then used to make the TCR library. The germline V gene encodes CDR1 MNHNS and CDR2 SASEGT. V was cut by 10 bases and J by 0 bases, with 16 bases left in between. The CDR3 runs to 14 residues. The TCR beta library used iRepertoire HTBI primers with Arm-PCR amplification of CDR3. TCRdb fed the multiplex PCR reads into MiXCR, producing one record per CDR3 protein. The sample lists about 660,000 distinct CDR3 sequences, 25% to 35% occurring once.

The source was peripheral blood mononuclear cells (PBMCs), collected when the disease was refractory, from a patient treated with antithyroid drugs. The V gene is TRBV6-1, the J gene TRBJ2-7, with D possibly being TRBD1 (6 bases). This TCR was sampled from a female donor with Graves disease. The CDR3 protein is CATARTVSSYEQYF. The CDR3 DNA reads as TGTGCCACCGCACGGACAGTTAGCTCCTACGAGCAGTACTTC.